What follows describes a single T cell receptor beta chain. Its matching antigen is unknown. These data originate in a study of regulatory T cells in long-lasting Graves disease. With iRepertoire HTBI primers and Arm-PCR of CDR3 regions, TCR beta libraries were built. TCRdb re-derived calls from the multiplex PCR reads in MiXCR, one entry per CDR3 protein. The sample has more than 350,000 distinct CDR3 sequences, roughly a fifth seen once. As to time point: persistent/refractory GD, antithyroid drugs over 5 years with positive TRAb. Construction of the TCR library relied on RNA isolated from PBMCs. J was trimmed by 7 bases and V by 5 bases; bases with no gene match: 11. Germline V lookup: CDR1 SGHTA, CDR2 FQGNSA. The CDR3 extends over 15 amino acids. General study findings and limits: TRBV28 was favored in persistent disease, as were TRBJ1-2 and TRBJ2-5. Clonotypes that were public and shared totalled around 2,700 in persistent patients versus around 970 in new patients. Persistent-disease Graves' patients showed less TCR diversity than new cases. The analysis examined peripheral blood only and excluded thyroid tissue.

The starting material was peripheral blood mononuclear cells (PBMCs), obtained when the disease was refractory, from a patient treated with antithyroid drugs. The chain carries TRBV7-2 and TRBJ2-1, with TRBD2 matching over 7 bases. The TCR was taken from a female donor with Graves disease. The CDR3 loop is CASSRVGGSDNEQFF. The CDR3 nucleotides read TGTGCCAGCAGCCGGGTGGGCGGGAGTGATAATGAGCAGTTCTTC.